These 16 T cell receptor beta chains were all obtained from the same sample, sequenced in a study of T cells in Graves' hyperthyroidism and ophthalmopathy. Amplified TCR beta CDR3 regions derived from RNA transcripts. When the TCR CDR3 underwent first-round RT-PCR, the HTBI primer set was used. TCRdb used MiXCR to reprocess the multiplex PCR reads, holding one entry per CDR3 protein. The data hold approximately 250,000 distinct CDR3 sequences, with roughly a quarter observed a single time. Sequencing was performed on blood. These receptors all stem from a woman aged 40-49 years with Graves' ophthalmopathy.

This clonotype has ten or more counts. J is TRBJ2-7 and V is TRBV20-1, with a weak D call TRBD2 (6 bases). Germline-derived CDR1 and CDR2 are DFQATT and SNEGSKA (reference sequence). The CDR3 loop spans 12 amino acids. CDR3 coding DNA: TGCAGGCCCATCGTATCTGCGGGGGAGCAGTACTTC. Residues: CRPIVSAGEQYF.

This clonotype has ten or more counts. The genes are TRBV15 and TRBJ1-2, with D uncertain. Germline lookup yields CDR1 LNHNV and CDR2 YYDKDF (reference sequence). Between the trimmed V and J ends, which lost 0 bases and 3 bases, there was a span of 14 bases. The CDR3 consists of 16 residues. The chain's CDR3 is CATSRDRELLHYGYTF. DNA of the CDR3: TGTGCCACCAGCAGAGATAGGGAATTACTTCACTATGGCTACACCTTC. Based on the CDR3 plus reference TRBV15 and TRBJ1-2, the full variable domain is DAMVIQNPRYQVTQFGKPVTLSCSQTLNHNVMYWYQQKSSQAPKLLFHYYDKDFNNEADTPDNFQSRRPNTSFCFLDIRSPGLGDTAMYLCATSRDRELLHYGYTFGSGTRLTVV.

This clonotype was recorded many times. The rearrangement links TRBV28 to TRBJ2-5; D is perhaps TRBD1 (6 bases). Trimming stripped 5 bases from V and 5 bases from J, with 15 bases between. The germline gives CDR1 MDHEN, CDR2 SYDVKM. This CDR3 has 14 residues. CDR3 protein: CASSKRTATETQYF. Written as DNA, the CDR3 is TGTGCCAGCAGTAAAAGGACAGCCACGGAGACCCAGTACTTC. Together with reference TRBV28 and TRBJ2-5, the CDR3 gives the full variable domain: DVKVTQSSRYLVKRTGEKVFLECVQDMDHENMFWYRQDPGLGLRLIYFSYDVKMKEKGDIPEGYSVSREKKERFSLILESASTNQTSMYLCASSKRTATETQYFGPGTRLLVL.

This sequence joins TRBV11-3 and TRBJ2-7; possible D gene TRBD1, 6 bases. CDR3 length equals 13 residues. Trimming pared 5 bases from V and 6 bases from J, leaving 14 bases between. Looked up from germline, CDR1 is SGHNT and CDR2 is YENEEA. The CDR3 loop reads CASSLHRDGEQYF. In nucleotides, the CDR3 is TGTGCCAGCAGCCTACACAGGGACGGCGAGCAGTACTTC.

On this clonotype itself: This could be a read error, since a much larger clone is one nucleotide away. V and J are TRBV7-8 and TRBJ2-7, with 11 positions matching TRBD2. The V gene end was trimmed by 10 bases and the J gene end by 3 bases; junction bases not matched to a gene: 20. Germline V gene sequence: CDR1 SGHVS, CDR2 FQNEAQ. This CDR3 comprises 18 residues. The CDR3 protein is CATRPMGLAGGTRYEQYF. CDR3 nucleotides: TGTGCCACCAGGCCTATGGGGCTAGCGGGAGGAACCCGCTACGAGCAGTACTTC.

This clonotype was detected many times. DNA for the CDR3: TGTGCCAGCAGTTTAGCGACAGTCCTGAACACTGAAGCTTTCTTT. As protein: CASSLATVLNTEAFF. The J gene is TRBJ1-1, the V gene TRBV12-3 or TRBV12-4; D may be TRBD1 (5 bases). The CDR3 is 15 amino acids. The ends were cut back, 0 bases at V and 0 bases at J, with 8 bases in the middle.

The chain combines TRBV6-2 or TRBV6-3 with TRBJ1-1; 9 bases line up with TRBD1. The V segment lost 6 bases and the J segment 3 bases; nucleotides outside the gene matches: 8. Germline assignment: CDR1 MNHEY and CDR2 SVGEGT. The CDR3 contains 15 residues. The CDR3 here is CASRWGTGGHTEAFF. Written as DNA, the CDR3 is TGTGCCAGCAGATGGGGTACAGGGGGCCACACTGAAGCTTTCTTT.

V is TRBV6-5 and J is TRBJ1-2, with a tentative D call TRBD1 (5 bases). The V gene's germline CDR1 is MNHEY and CDR2 SVGAGI. V lost 4 bases, J lost 3 bases, and 12 bases lay in between. CDR3 length: 14 residues. CDR3 coding DNA: TGTGCCAGCAGTTTTGGGGCGGATGACTATGGCTACACCTTC. This translates into CASSFGADDYGYTF.

The chain uses TRBV28 and TRBJ2-7; no clear D gene. V was cut by 6 bases and J by 3 bases, with 12 bases left in between. The CDR3 contains 13 residues. CDR1 MDHEN and CDR2 SYDVKM come from the germline V gene. The CDR3 spells CASSSLLVYEQYF. The CDR3 region has the DNA TGTGCCAGCAGCTCCCTGCTAGTCTACGAGCAGTACTTC.

Ten or more counts support this clonotype. The chain joins TRBV27 to TRBJ2-6; a possible D gene is TRBD2 (6 bases). The CDR3 is 20 amino acids. V lost 3 bases to trimming and J lost 0 bases, with 21 bases between them. The germline gives CDR1 MNHEY, CDR2 SMNVEV (reference sequence). The CDR3 is CASSFRLTGTVSSGANVLTF. For the CDR3, the DNA is TGTGCCAGCAGTTTTCGCCTGACCGGGACTGTTAGCTCTGGGGCCAACGTCCTGACTTTC.

This clonotype appeared many times. This chain joins TRBV19 and TRBJ2-7; a possible D gene is TRBD1 (6 bases). The CDR3 runs 13 residues. Deletions cut 5 bases from V and 1 base from J, with 9 bases between. Germline values: CDR1 LNHDA, CDR2 SQIVND (reference sequence). The CDR3 reads CASSSGHSYEQYF. Written as DNA, the CDR3 is TGTGCCAGTAGTTCGGGACATTCCTACGAGCAGTACTTC.

This clonotype was detected ten times or more. This chain connects TRBV6-5 to TRBJ2-7; D is possibly TRBD2 (6 bases). The V gene's germline CDR1 is MNHEY and CDR2 SVGAGI. Between the trimmed V and J ends, which lost 7 bases and 2 bases, there was a span of 12 bases. The CDR3 is 13 residues long. The CDR3 DNA follows: TGTGCCAGCAAGGGGACTTCTACCTACGAGCAGTACTTC. It specifies CASKGTSTYEQYF.

The CDR3 is CASTSMGLVNYEQYF. In nucleotides, the CDR3 is TGTGCCAGCACCTCTATGGGACTAGTCAACTACGAGCAGTACTTC. The chain recombines TRBV6-1 with TRBJ2-7, with 8 bases fitting TRBD2. CDR1 and CDR2 from the germline V gene are MNHNS and SASEGT. The J segment lost 3 bases and the V segment lost 7 bases, leaving 11 bases of the junction unmatched. The CDR3 runs to 15 residues.

This clonotype has a count of ten or more. This chain joins TRBV13 and TRBJ1-1; the D is unclear. The germline V gene encodes CDR1 PRHDT and CDR2 FYEKMQ (reference sequence). Trimming left V 6 bases short and J 0 bases short, with 8 bases between. This CDR3 has 13 amino acids. The CDR3 DNA sequence: TGTGCCAGCAGGGGCAGACTGAACACTGAAGCTTTCTTT. Amino acids: CASRGRLNTEAFF.

The V gene is TRBV15, the J gene TRBJ2-3; 8 bases match TRBD2. The V gene end was trimmed by 0 bases and the J gene end by 6 bases; junction bases not matched to a gene: 8. CDR3 length equals 16 residues. CDR1 and CDR2 from the germline V gene are LNHNV and YYDKDF (reference sequence). The CDR3 spells CATSRDSSGSGDTQYF. DNA of the CDR3: TGTGCCACCAGCAGAGATTCCAGCGGGAGTGGGGATACGCAGTATTTT.

V and J are TRBV6-1 and TRBJ1-1; D is unresolved. Per germline, CDR1 MNHNS and CDR2 SASEGT. The CDR3 has 14 amino acids. The V and J ends lost 4 bases and 1 base respectively, with 10 bases between them. In DNA, the CDR3 is TGTGCCAGCAGTGGTATGGCGGCGAACACTGAAGCTTTCTTT. Protein sequence: CASSGMAANTEAFF.